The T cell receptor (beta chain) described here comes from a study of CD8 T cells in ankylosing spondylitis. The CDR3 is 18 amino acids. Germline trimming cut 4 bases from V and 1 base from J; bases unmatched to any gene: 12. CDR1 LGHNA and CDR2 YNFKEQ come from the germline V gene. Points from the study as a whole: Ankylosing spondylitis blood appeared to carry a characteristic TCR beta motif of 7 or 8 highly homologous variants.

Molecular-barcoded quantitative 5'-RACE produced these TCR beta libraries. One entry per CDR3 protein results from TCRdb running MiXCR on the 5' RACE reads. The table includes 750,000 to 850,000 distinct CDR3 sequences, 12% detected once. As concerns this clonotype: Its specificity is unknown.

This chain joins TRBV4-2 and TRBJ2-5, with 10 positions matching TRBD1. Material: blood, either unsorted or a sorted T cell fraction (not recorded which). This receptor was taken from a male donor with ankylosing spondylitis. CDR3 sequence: CASSPEGTGAHPQETQYF. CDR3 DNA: TGTGCCAGCAGCCCAGAAGGGACAGGGGCCCACCCCCAAGAGACCCAGTACTTC.